A selection of T cell receptor beta chains follows, all from one sample in a study of shared clonotypes between healthy human individuals. Some clones are missing from TCRdb's copy, which holds only in-frame ones; the method was immunoSEQ multiplex PCR. The table shows some 2 million clones, with about 95% occurring only once. The specimen was naive CD8+ T cells sorted from blood. The source of these receptors is a man aged 18 to 30 in good health. CDR3s include the opening cysteine and the closing phenylalanine or tryptophan. The D gene is left open where the match is weak. Clone size appears in some rows only: once, few, many, or a class for an expanded clone.

>NA|TRBJ1-3|TRBV9|TRBD1
TGTGCCAGCAGCGTTGACAGGGGGCTGGGTGGAAACACCATATATTTT
CASSVDRGLGGNTIYF
>NA|TRBJ1-2|TRBV10-3|NA
TGTGCCATCAGTGAGAGAACAGAATCGGGTCCCCTATTCCATGGCTACACCTTC
CAISERTESGPLFHGYTF
>NA|TRBJ2-3|TRBV9|NA
TGTGCCAGCAGCGTAGATCAAGATACGCAGTATTTT
CASSVDQDTQYF
>once|TRBJ1-1|TRBV29-1|NA
TGCAGCGTTTATGCGTTGGGGAACACTGAAGCTTTCTTT
CSVYALGNTEAFF
>NA|TRBJ1-1|TRBV5-6|NA
TGTGCCAGCAGCTCCGGGCCGAACACTGAAGCTTTCTTT
CASSSGPNTEAFF
>NA|TRBJ2-1|TRBV11-2|TRBD2
TGTGCCAGCAGCCCGGTGGGAGCGGGAGCTTACAATGAGCAGTTCTTC
CASSPVGAGAYNEQFF
>once|TRBJ2-1|TRBV28|TRBD2
TGTGCCAGCAGTTCCCACGGGACTAGGACGAATGAGCAGTTCTTC
CASSSHGTRTNEQFF
>once|TRBJ1-1|TRBV14|NA
TGTGCCAGCAGCCAAGTATCGACAGTTGAAGCTTTCTTT
CASSQVSTVEAFF
>NA|TRBJ2-7|TRBV6-1|NA
TGTGCCAGCAGTGAAGTTGCCAGCCACTACGAGCAGTACTTC
CASSEVASHYEQYF
>NA|TRBJ2-3|TRBV11-3|NA
TGTGCCAGCAGCTCCCTGGGGACAGATACGCAGTATTTT
CASSSLGTDTQYF
>NA|TRBJ2-7|TRBV5-4|TRBD1
TGTGCCAGCAGTGACAGGGTCTACGAGCAGTACTTC
CASSDRVYEQYF
>NA|TRBJ2-3|TRBV27|NA
TGTGCCAGCAGTCCCCCCGGCCGCACAGATACGCAGTATTTT
CASSPPGRTDTQYF
>NA|TRBJ1-6|TRBV7-9|NA
TGTGCCAGCAGCCAGACCCTACGTAATTCACCCCTCCACTTT
CASSQTLRNSPLHF
>NA|TRBJ2-7|TRBV30|NA
TGTGCCTGGAGTGTACTTGGGACCGAGCAGTACTTC
CAWSVLGTEQYF
>NA|TRBJ2-7|TRBV14|TRBD1
TGTGCCAGCAGCCTGACAGGGGCGCCCTACGAGCAGTACTTC
CASSLTGAPYEQYF
>few|TRBJ2-7|TRBV11-2|TRBD1
TGTGCCAGCAGCTTTCCGGGACAGGGGGCTCGGGAGCAGTACTTC
CASSFPGQGAREQYF
>NA|TRBJ2-7|TRBV23-1|NA
TGCGCCAGCAGTGAAATTGGGGTCAGGGTGGTAGAGGAGCAGTACTTC
CASSEIGVRVVEEQYF
>NA|TRBJ2-4|TRBV7-8|NA
TGTGCCAGCAGCCGCAGGGAGCCCCTCGGGGACATTCAGTACTTC
CASSRREPLGDIQYF
>NA|TRBJ1-1|TRBV9|TRBD1
TGTGCCAGCAGCGCCCAGGGGACAGCCGACACTGAAGCTTTCTTT
CASSAQGTADTEAFF
>once|TRBJ2-2|TRBV7-9|NA
TGTGCCAGCAGCTTTGCGGGCCTAGCAGACGCGAACACCGGGGAGCTGTTTTTT
CASSFAGLADANTGELFF
>NA|TRBJ2-7|TRBV19|NA
TGTGCCAGTAGTATGAAGGGCCACGAGCAGTACTTC
CASSMKGHEQYF
>NA|TRBJ2-7|TRBV4-1|NA
TGCGCCAGCAGCCCTGACAGCTACGAGCAGTACTTC
CASSPDSYEQYF
>NA|TRBJ2-3|TRBV4-1|TRBD2
TGCGCCAGCAGCCCCAGGACTAGCGGGGGGTACACAGATACGCAGTATTTT
CASSPRTSGGYTDTQYF
>NA|TRBJ1-1|TRBV30|NA
TGTGCCTGGATCCGGACTGAAGCTTTCTTT
CAWIRTEAFF
>NA|TRBJ2-1|TRBV4-1|TRBD2
TGCGCCAGCAGCCAAGAGATAGCGGGAGTCTTCTACAATGAGCAGTTCTTC
CASSQEIAGVFYNEQFF
>NA|TRBJ1-2|TRBV5-1|NA
TGCGCCAGCAGCTTCGGACAGTACTATGGCTACACCTTC
CASSFGQYYGYTF
>NA|TRBJ2-7|TRBV5-1|NA
TGCGCCAGCAGGGCCGGAATGGGGGCCTACGAGCAGTACTTC
CASRAGMGAYEQYF
>NA|TRBJ2-1|TRBV4-3|NA
TGCGCCAGCAGCCAGGAAGCCCTGAGCTCCTACAATGAGCAGTTCTTC
CASSQEALSSYNEQFF
>NA|TRBJ2-7|TRBV19|NA
TGTGCCAGTAGTATAGATGGAGAGGAGGGCGAGCAGTACTTC
CASSIDGEEGEQYF
>NA|TRBJ2-3|TRBV2|TRBD1
TGTGCCAGCAGGCCGGGACAGGGTACAGATACGCAGTATTTT
CASRPGQGTDTQYF
>NA|TRBJ2-7|TRBV10-3|NA
TGTGCCATCGGTCAGGGCGGAGGCTCCTACGAGCAGTACTTC
CAIGQGGGSYEQYF
>NA|TRBJ2-1|TRBV13|NA
TGTGCCAGCAGCTTTGGCGGGTTCTCCTACAATGAGCAGTTCTTC
CASSFGGFSYNEQFF
>NA|TRBJ2-1|TRBV9|TRBD2
TGTGCCAGCAGCGTAGGTGCTAGCGGGAGGGATGAGCAGTTCTTC
CASSVGASGRDEQFF
>NA|TRBJ2-7|TRBV4-1|NA
TGCGCCAGCAGCCAGGACCGGGGGTACGAGCAGTACTTC
CASSQDRGYEQYF
>NA|TRBJ1-1|TRBV4-1|NA
TGCGCCAGCAGCCGCATACAGGCGATGAACACTGAAGCTTTCTTT
CASSRIQAMNTEAFF
>NA|TRBJ1-1|TRBV6-1|TRBD1
TGTGCCAGCAGTGAATGGGACAGCCCCGGGGCTTTCTTT
CASSEWDSPGAFF
>NA|TRBJ1-2|TRBV13|TRBD1
TGTGCCAGCAGCCCCGGGACAGACTATGGCTACACCTTC
CASSPGTDYGYTF
>NA|TRBJ1-2|TRBV7-8|NA
TGTGCCAGCAGCTTAGGGCCAGCTGGCTACACCTTC
CASSLGPAGYTF
>NA|TRBJ2-5|TRBV11-2|TRBD2
TGTGCCAGCAGCGGCGGGGGGGGAAACCAGTACTTC
CASSGGGGNQYF
>NA|TRBJ1-2|TRBV5-5|NA
TGTGCCAGCAGCTTGCTAGACGACAGGAACTATGGCTACACCTTC
CASSLLDDRNYGYTF
>NA|TRBJ2-1|TRBV29-1|TRBD2
TGCAGCGCCGCAGGGACTAGCGGAGCCTACAATGAGCAGTTCTTC
CSAAGTSGAYNEQFF
>NA|TRBJ2-7|TRBV18|NA
TGTGCCAGCTCACCGTCCTCCCACGAGCAGTACTTC
CASSPSSHEQYF
>once|TRBJ1-5|TRBV18|TRBD1
TGTGCCAGCTCACCAAATCAGGGGGCGGGTCAGCCCCAGCATTTT
CASSPNQGAGQPQHF
>NA|TRBJ2-5|TRBV6-5|TRBD2
TGTGCCAGCAGTTACTCGGTGACTAGCGGGGTAGAGACCCAGTACTTC
CASSYSVTSGVETQYF
>once|TRBJ2-3|TRBV5-1|TRBD2
TGCGCCAGCAGCTCTGGACTAGATCACACAGATACGCAGTATTTT
CASSSGLDHTDTQYF
>NA|TRBJ1-5|TRBV27|NA
TGTGCCAGCAGTCCATCCCTAGGGGCCGCGAATCAGCCCCAGCATTTT
CASSPSLGAANQPQHF
>NA|TRBJ1-2|TRBV4-3|TRBD1
TGCGCCAGCAGCCAAGATATCCGGGACAGCTATGGCTACACCTTC
CASSQDIRDSYGYTF
>NA|TRBJ1-5|TRBV7-2|NA
TGTGCCAGCAGCTCTGCAGGGTTCCCATATAGCAATCAGCCCCAGCATTTT
CASSSAGFPYSNQPQHF
>NA|TRBJ2-7|TRBV6-1|NA
TGTGCCAGCAGTGATCTAGGGCAGGCCTACGAGCAGTACTTC
CASSDLGQAYEQYF
>NA|TRBJ1-1|TRBV10-3|NA
TGTGCCATCAGTGACGTGATCGCCGCGACTGAAGCTTTCTTT
CAISDVIAATEAFF
>NA|TRBJ1-3|TRBV7-2|NA
TGTGCCAGCAGCCCCGCAGGGGAGGGAGAGGGAAACACCATATATTTT
CASSPAGEGEGNTIYF
>NA|TRBJ2-7|TRBV25-1|TRBD1
TGTGCCAGCAGCAGGGGGTGGTACGAGCAGTACTTC
CASSRGWYEQYF